Following are 17 T cell receptor beta chains from one sample sequenced in a study of cytomegalovirus exposure and HLA in healthy donors. Researchers ran the PCR with 60 Vbeta and 13 Jbeta primers. Profiled with immunoSEQ multiplex PCR; TCRdb holds only in-frame clones, not every one. The table lists about 210,000 clones, more than 75% of them singletons. The sample comprised PBMCs. These receptors all come from a man in his forties in good health and CMV-seropositive.

The V call is TRBV7-9, the J call TRBJ2-1; 8 bases agree with TRBD1. Germline V lookup: CDR1 SEHNR, CDR2 FQNEAQ (reference sequence). Losses at the gene ends were 1 base for V and 6 bases for J; bases not matched to a gene: 5. The CDR3 is made up of 15 amino acids. CDR3 protein: CASSLEGTGVNEQFF. CDR3 coding DNA: TGTGCCAGCAGCTTAGAAGGGACAGGAGTCAATGAGCAGTTCTTC.

The chain carries TRBV2 and TRBJ1-2; tentative D call: TRBD1 (6 bases). Germline loops: CDR1 SNHLY, CDR2 FYNNEI. V gave up 6 bases and J gave up 4 bases, with 15 bases separating them. The CDR3 extends over 14 amino acids. This chain's CDR3 is CASRPGQSSYGYTF. DNA for the CDR3: TGTGCCAGCAGACCTGGACAGTCAAGCTATGGCTACACCTTC.

The rearrangement joins TRBV9 to TRBJ2-1, with TRBD1 matching 8 bases. CDR3 size: 16 residues. The V segment lost 2 bases and the J segment 5 bases; nucleotides outside the gene matches: 9. Germline V lookup: CDR1 SGDLS, CDR2 YYNGEE. The CDR3 here is CASSVHHRGRNNEQFF. CDR3 sequence (DNA): TGTGCCAGCAGCGTCCACCACAGGGGGAGAAACAATGAGCAGTTCTTC.

CDR3 in amino acids: CASSLAGQARRQPQHF. The CDR3, as DNA: TGTGCCAGCAGCTTGGCTGGACAGGCCAGGCGGCAGCCCCAGCATTTT. The chain is built from TRBV5-6 and TRBJ1-5, with 7 bases identical to TRBD1. CDR1 and CDR2 (germline): SGHDT, YYEEEE. J lost 7 bases, V lost 0 bases, and 10 bases had no gene match. The CDR3 is 16 residues long.

The gene calls are TRBV7-9 and TRBJ2-3; D call uncertain. CDR1 and CDR2 from the germline V gene are SEHNR and FQNEAQ (reference sequence). V was shortened by 3 bases and J by 2 bases, with 12 bases between the two germline ends. The CDR3 is 15 residues long. The CDR3 spells CASSFLGPHTDTQYF. In DNA form, the CDR3 reads TGTGCCAGCAGCTTCTTGGGCCCCCACACAGATACGCAGTATTTT.

The V gene is TRBV27, the J gene TRBJ1-4; TRBD1 matches at 7 bases. CDR1 is MNHEY, CDR2 SMNVEV, per germline (reference sequence). V lost 2 bases, J lost 4 bases, and 16 bases stayed unmatched. This CDR3 contains 19 residues. In nucleotides, the CDR3 is TGTGCCAGCAGTTTAAAGGGACGGTCCGGGACAGCTGATAATGAAAAACTGTTTTTT. Amino acids: CASSLKGRSGTADNEKLFF.

This clone appeared once. The chain is built from TRBV7-8 and TRBJ1-1; 10 bases fit TRBD1. Germline V gene lookup returns CDR1 SGHVS and CDR2 FQNEAQ. The trim removed 0 bases at V and 4 bases at J, leaving 2 bases unmatched. The CDR3 runs 15 residues. The CDR3 DNA sequence: TGTGCCAGCAGCTTAGCGGGACAGGGGTTCACTGAAGCTTTCTTT. Its protein product is CASSLAGQGFTEAFF.

CDR3 sequence reads: CATLVGAASNQPQHF. The CDR3 nucleotides are TGTGCCACATTAGTAGGGGCAGCCAGCAATCAGCCCCAGCATTTT. The rearrangement uses TRBV28 and TRBJ1-5, with D maybe TRBD1 (5 bases). The CDR3 has 15 amino acids. Germline loops: CDR1 MDHEN, CDR2 SYDVKM. The V gene lost 10 bases and the J gene lost 1 base, with 17 bases spanning the gap.

This clone came up once. The gene calls are TRBV19 and TRBJ1-5, with D possibly being TRBD1 (6 bases). Trimming removed 7 bases at V and 3 bases at J, with 16 bases between. The CDR3 sequence is 15 residues long. Germline-derived CDR1 and CDR2 are LNHDA and SQIVND (reference sequence). This CDR3 is CASTPTGITNQPQHF. DNA for the CDR3: TGTGCCAGTACCCCCACAGGGATTACCAATCAGCCCCAGCATTTT.

This clone was counted between two and nine times. The CDR3 DNA follows: TGCGCCAGCAGCCCTCTGGGACTGATCTACAATGAGCAGTTCTTC. It yields the protein CASSPLGLIYNEQFF. V and J are TRBV4-1 and TRBJ2-1; a possible D gene is TRBD2 (6 bases). The CDR3 contains 15 residues. V lost 4 bases to trimming and J lost 3 bases, with 13 bases between them. CDR1 MGHRA and CDR2 YSYEKL come from the germline V gene.

V and J are TRBV29-1 and TRBJ1-2; 7 bases align to TRBD1. Germline lookup yields CDR1 SQVTM and CDR2 ANQGSEA. V was pared by 0 bases and J by 7 bases, with 5 bases of the junction left unmatched. This CDR3 comprises 13 residues. CDR3 residues: CSVEDDRVTGYTF. The CDR3 bases are TGCAGCGTTGAAGACGACAGGGTAACTGGCTACACCTTC.

The CDR3 coding sequence is TGTGCCAGCAGTTTCAGGGGGCGATCGAACACTGAAGCTTTCTTT. Encoded protein: CASSFRGRSNTEAFF. The rearrangement joins TRBV27 to TRBJ1-1; 8 bases are a match to TRBD1. The CDR3 covers 15 residues. Trimming at V came to 3 bases and at J to 1 base, leaving 4 bases not matched to a gene. Germline CDR1 MNHEY, CDR2 SMNVEV (reference sequence).

This chain joins TRBV6-1 and TRBJ1-2, with 9 nucleotides matching TRBD1. V was clipped by 0 bases and J by 8 bases; unmatched bases: 7. The V gene's germline CDR1 is MNHNS and CDR2 SASEGT. The CDR3 is 15 amino acids. DNA of the CDR3: TGTGCCAGCAGTGAAGCGACCGGGACAGGGCTGGGCTACACCTTC. This encodes CASSEATGTGLGYTF.

The rearrangement uses TRBV6-5 and TRBJ2-5; a weak D match, TRBD2 (6 bases). The germline V gene has CDR1 MNHEY and CDR2 SVGAGI. CDR3 size: 16 residues. V lost 2 bases to trimming and J lost 5 bases, with 18 bases between them. CDR3 in amino acids: CASSYTPPTAGETQYF. The CDR3 bases are TGTGCCAGCAGTTACACCCCCCCGACGGCGGGGGAGACCCAGTACTTC.

V usage is TRBV2 and J usage is TRBJ1-5; D remains ambiguous. Trimming cost V 7 bases and J 3 bases, with 7 bases left between them. This CDR3 region has 12 residues. From germline, CDR1 is SNHLY and CDR2 FYNNEI. The CDR3 DNA is TGTGCCAGCACAACAGACAATCAGCCCCAGCATTTT. Residues: CASTTDNQPQHF.

This clone was counted only a few times. The chain carries TRBV5-4 and TRBJ1-1; 7 bases fit TRBD1. Germline V CDR1 and CDR2: SGHNT, YYREEE (reference sequence). The CDR3 sequence is 14 residues long. V trimming: 2 bases; J trimming: 2 bases; junction bases outside the gene matches: 3. CDR3 in amino acids: CASSFDRVNTEAFF. The CDR3 DNA reads as TGTGCCAGCAGCTTTGACAGGGTAAACACTGAAGCTTTCTTT.

This chain connects TRBV29-1 to TRBJ2-1; TRBD2 aligns across 11 bases. In germline, CDR1 is SQVTM, CDR2 ANQGSEA. CDR3 size: 13 residues. V lost 4 bases, J lost 5 bases, and 1 base stayed unmatched. CDR3 sequence: CSVGGLADNEQFF. CDR3 sequence (DNA): TGCAGCGTTGGGGGACTAGCGGACAATGAGCAGTTCTTC.